The 9 T cell receptor beta chains reported below all come from one sample, sequenced in a study of cytomegalovirus exposure and HLA in healthy donors. 13 Jbeta primers and 60 Vbeta primers were used for the PCR. TCRdb keeps only in-frame clones here, not all; method: immunoSEQ multiplex PCR. The data hold 100,000 to 140,000 clones, with approximately 80% observed a single time. The sample comprised PBMCs. These receptors were collected from a male donor in good health and CMV-seronegative.

The rearrangement links TRBV15 to TRBJ2-1; D is perhaps TRBD2 (6 bases). Germline V CDR1 and CDR2: LNHNV, YYDKDF (reference sequence). Trimming removed 4 bases from V and 7 bases from J, with 14 bases in between. This CDR3 is 14 amino acids long. The CDR3 is CATSTGWSGNEQFF. As DNA, the CDR3 is TGTGCCACCAGCACGGGGTGGAGCGGGAATGAGCAGTTCTTC.

The chain links TRBV14 to TRBJ2-5; 10 bases are a match to TRBD2. There are 16 residues in the CDR3. Trimming removed 0 bases from V and 4 bases from J; junction bases left unmatched: 5. Germline V CDR1 and CDR2: SGHDN, FVKESK. CDR3 region: CASSQDPSGRRETQYF. CDR3 coding DNA: TGTGCCAGCAGCCAAGACCCTAGCGGGAGACGAGAGACCCAGTACTTC.

The rearrangement uses TRBV6-5 and TRBJ1-1, with no clear D. The CDR3 runs 15 residues. V was cut by 0 bases and J by 1 base, with 9 bases left in between. Germline CDR1 reads MNHEY; CDR2 reads SVGAGI. The CDR3 nucleotides read TGTGCCAGCAGTTACTCCGCGGGTTGGAACACTGAAGCTTTCTTT. It is translated as CASSYSAGWNTEAFF.

The rearrangement uses TRBV10-1 and TRBJ2-3; no definite D call. Germline CDR1 and CDR2: WNHNN and SYGVQD (reference sequence). V dropped 4 bases and J dropped 4 bases, with 15 bases sitting between them. CDR3 length equals 15 residues. The CDR3 is CASSGSLSPSDTQYF. The CDR3 DNA sequence: TGCGCCAGCAGTGGGAGCCTATCTCCCTCAGATACGCAGTATTTT.

The gene calls are TRBV7-2 and TRBJ2-1; D possibly corresponds to TRBD1 (5 bases). Germline lookup yields CDR1 SGHTA and CDR2 FQGNSA. Trimming stripped 1 base from V and 0 bases from J, with 13 bases between. The CDR3 length is 17 residues. The CDR3 is CASSLGVRGSSYNEQFF. The CDR3 DNA sequence: TGTGCCAGCAGCTTAGGGGTTAGGGGTAGCTCCTACAATGAGCAGTTCTTC. Full variable domain (rest looked up from reference TRBV7-2 and TRBJ2-1): GAGVSQSPSNKVTEKGKDVELRCDPISGHTALYWYRQSLGQGLEFLIYFQGNSAPDKSGLPSDRFSAERTGGSVSTLTIQRTQQEDSAVYLCASSLGVRGSSYNEQFFGPGTRLTVL.

The V call is TRBV27, the J call TRBJ1-2; D possibly corresponds to TRBD1 (6 bases). Germline V gene sequence: CDR1 MNHEY, CDR2 SMNVEV (reference sequence). Deletions cut 6 bases from V and 2 bases from J, with 13 bases between. This CDR3 is 14 amino acids long. Here the CDR3 DNA reads TGTGCCAGCAGCCTGACAGGACCGAACTATGGCTACACCTTC. It is translated as CASSLTGPNYGYTF.

This chain joins TRBV10-3 and TRBJ1-5, with 8 bases aligning to TRBD1. The trim removed 6 bases at V and 6 bases at J, leaving 4 bases unmatched. The CDR3 has 13 amino acids. CDR1 and CDR2 from the germline V gene are ENHRY and SYGVKD. The CDR3, as DNA: TGTGCCATCAGGCAGGGGGCTCGTCAGCCCCAGCATTTT. As protein: CAIRQGARQPQHF.

The CDR3 coding sequence is TGTGCCAGCAGCTTAGCGCGGCAGGGGATTGGGGAGACCCAGTACTTC. Translation gives CASSLARQGIGETQYF. This sequence joins TRBV11-1 and TRBJ2-5; tentative D call: TRBD1 (6 bases). This CDR3 has 16 residues. In germline, CDR1 is SGHAT, CDR2 FQDESV (reference sequence). V was cut by 0 bases and J by 5 bases, with 16 bases left in between.

V and J are TRBV18 and TRBJ2-1, with a weak D call TRBD1 (7 bases). The germline V gene has CDR1 KGHSH and CDR2 LQKENI. The ends were cut back, 5 bases at V and 6 bases at J, with 14 bases in the middle. There are 14 residues in the CDR3. In nucleotides, the CDR3 is TGTGCCAGCTCAGGAGGGACAGTCCTCAATGAGCAGTTCTTC. It encodes CASSGGTVLNEQFF.